Below, one T cell receptor beta chain is given with its context. Its antigen remains unknown. This sample stems from a study of PD-1 blockade in mismatch repair-deficient tumors. J gave up 0 bases and V 5 bases, and 10 bases lay outside the gene matches. Germline V CDR1 and CDR2: LGHNA, YSLEER. This CDR3 is built from 18 residues. Points from the study as a whole: After pembrolizumab, tumor-resident clones rose rapidly, then generally contracted before radiologic responses.

Mismatch repair deficiency was confirmed in all patients, by PCR or immunohistochemistry. Three pembrolizumab responders had their TCRs sequenced. The repertoire was sequenced with immunoSEQ multiplex PCR; TCRdb's copy has only in-frame clones and lacks some. Here the sample spans around 120,000 clones, roughly 86% being singletons. The receptor was derived from an adult with mismatch repair-deficient cancer. The sample consisted of peripheral blood, taken 44 weeks after starting pembrolizumab. The rearrangement uses TRBV4-3 and TRBJ2-3; 11 bases map to TRBD2. CDR3 amino acids: CASSRTSGLGDSTDTQYF. For the CDR3, the DNA is TGCGCCAGCAGCAGGACTAGCGGGTTGGGGGATAGCACAGATACGCAGTATTTT.